The source of this T cell receptor beta chain is a study of cytomegalovirus exposure and HLA in healthy donors. Study-wide background: The study placed approximately 80% of its 398 genotyped donors in the Caucasian-associated ancestry cluster.

Study-wide points: In a later analysis, HLA-C alleles had the fewest associated TCRs, DRB1 alleles the most. The study flagged around 150 TCR beta chains as cytomegalovirus-associated.

PCR involved 60 Vbeta and 13 Jbeta primers. Per the original methods: Among the unique TCR beta chains that a later analysis counted, about 81 million in all, about 10 million were shared. Sequencing used immunoSEQ multiplex PCR; TCRdb keeps in-frame clones, though not all of them. V and J calls and clone size follow that table, whereas D and trimming were derived from the DNA. The sample lists fewer than 120,000 clones; about 90% were seen once. Germline V gives CDR1 SGHTA, CDR2 FQGTGA. The CDR3 totals 16 residues. Trimming at V came to 3 bases and at J to 5 bases, leaving 8 bases not matched to a gene. Comment on this clone: What it binds is not known.

This TCR derives from a man in his forties in good health and CMV-seronegative. This rearrangement joins TRBV7-3 to TRBJ2-1; 9 nucleotides line up with TRBD2. Material for sequencing was PBMCs. CDR3 sequence reads: CASSFLAGPGDNEQFF. The CDR3 DNA sequence: TGTGCCAGCAGCTTCCTAGCGGGGCCGGGGGACAATGAGCAGTTCTTC.